Listed below are T cell receptor beta chains from one sample, sequenced in a study of cytotoxic CD8 clonotypes in ibrutinib-treated CLL. Assay used: immunoSEQ multiplex PCR; TCRdb lists only in-frame clones, some missing. The sample comprises 100,000 to 150,000 clones, approximately 85% of which are singletons, and around 2% rests with the top ten. The source material was PBMCs, sampled after 24 months of ibrutinib treatment. The origin of the receptors is a human donor with chronic lymphocytic leukemia. CDR3s include the opening cysteine and the closing phenylalanine or tryptophan. The D gene is left open where the match is weak. Only part of the rows carry a size: once, few, many, or a class if the clone is expanded.

j_call d_call clone_size v_call cdr3_aa cdr3_nt
TRBJ2-5 NA NA TRBV6-4 CASSDEVGETQYF TGTGCCAGCAGTGACGAGGTCGGAGAGACCCAGTACTTC
TRBJ1-4 NA NA TRBV21-1 CASSKTPGQAPFEKLFF TGTGCCAGCAGCAAAACCCCCGGACAGGCGCCCTTTGAAAAACTGTTTTTT
TRBJ1-1 NA NA TRBV28 CASSGTHTEAFF TGTGCCAGCAGTGGTACTCACACTGAAGCTTTCTTT
TRBJ2-3 TRBD1 NA TRBV28 CASSSPGQGRDTQYF TGTGCCAGCAGTTCACCGGGACAGGGGAGAGATACGCAGTATTTT
TRBJ2-3 TRBD2 NA TRBV28 CASSLLAGGTDTQYF TGTGCCAGCAGTTTGCTAGCGGGGGGGACAGATACGCAGTATTTT
TRBJ2-3 NA NA TRBV27 CAIPRPPADTQYF TGTGCCATCCCCCGGCCCCCGGCGGATACGCAGTATTTT
TRBJ1-3 TRBD1 NA TRBV27 CASSPGQGRILSGNTIYF TGTGCCAGCAGTCCAGGACAGGGCCGAATTCTCTCTGGAAACACCATATATTTT
TRBJ2-7 TRBD2 NA TRBV28 CASSPSTSGRFYEQYF TGTGCCAGCAGTCCATCGACTAGCGGGAGGTTTTACGAGCAGTACTTC
TRBJ1-5 TRBD1 NA TRBV2 CASSLDRVSQPQHF TGTGCCAGCAGTCTAGACAGGGTCAGTCAGCCCCAGCATTTT
TRBJ2-6 NA NA TRBV12-5 CASGVERVGLTF TGTGCTAGTGGTGTAGAAAGGGTCGGCCTCACTTTC
TRBJ2-7 NA NA TRBV30 CAWSPKAGQYF TGTGCCTGGAGTCCCAAAGCGGGGCAGTACTTC
TRBJ1-3 NA few TRBV7-9 CASSLGSSGNTIYF TGTGCCAGCAGCTTAGGGAGCTCTGGAAACACCATATATTTT
TRBJ1-1 NA NA TRBV2 CASSLEAFLGF TGTGCCAGCAGTCTTGAAGCCTTCTTGGGCTTT
TRBJ2-5 TRBD2 NA TRBV5-1 CASSRGASGQETQYF TGCGCCAGCAGCCGGGGGGCTAGCGGGCAAGAGACCCAGTACTTC
TRBJ1-3 NA NA TRBV9 CASSVGGTSSGNTIYF TGTGCCAGCAGCGTAGGGGGGACGAGCTCTGGAAACACCATATATTTT
TRBJ2-3 NA NA TRBV7-3 CASSRSGPATDTQYF TGTGCCAGCAGCCGGAGCGGGCCGGCGACAGATACGCAGTATTTT
TRBJ2-2 TRBD2 NA TRBV28 CASSLFLAGGPGGELFF TGTGCCAGCAGTTTATTTTTAGCGGGGGGTCCTGGCGGGGAGCTGTTTTTT
TRBJ1-6 NA few TRBV28 CASSLMQGFNSPLHF TGTGCCAGCAGTTTAATGCAGGGCTTTAATTCACCCCTCCACTTT
TRBJ1-6 NA NA TRBV19 CASGRDSPLHF TGTGCCAGTGGCAGGGACTCACCCCTCCACTTT
TRBJ2-2 TRBD2 NA TRBV5-3 CARSPSGGPMTGELFF TGTGCCAGAAGTCCCAGCGGGGGCCCAATGACCGGGGAGCTGTTTTTT
TRBJ2-2 NA NA TRBV6-5 CASSYSNTGELFF TGTGCCAGCAGTTACTCGAACACCGGGGAGCTGTTTTTT
TRBJ1-2 NA NA TRBV29-1 CSAETGNYGYTF TGCAGCGCCGAAACAGGGAACTATGGCTACACCTTC
TRBJ2-7 TRBD1 NA TRBV6-1 CASSGPGQGLKQYF TGTGCCAGCAGTGGGCCGGGACAGGGGTTAAAGCAGTACTTC
TRBJ2-3 TRBD2 NA TRBV4-3 CASSQDAGGHGDTQYF TGCGCCAGCAGCCAAGATGCGGGGGGCCACGGGGATACGCAGTATTTT
TRBJ2-3 NA NA TRBV27 CASSTPEFGDTQYF TGTGCCAGCAGTACCCCAGAATTTGGAGATACGCAGTATTTT